The next 21 T cell receptor beta chains were all read from a single sample in a study of cytomegalovirus exposure and HLA in healthy donors. With 60 Vbeta and 13 Jbeta primers, the PCR was carried out. Assay used: immunoSEQ multiplex PCR; TCRdb lists only in-frame clones, some missing. Among 100,000 to 150,000 clones listed, approximately 74% were seen once. The sample comprised PBMCs. The source of these receptors is a male donor in good health and CMV-seronegative.

The rearrangement links TRBV28 to TRBJ2-2; 7 bases line up with TRBD2. Germline lookup yields CDR1 MDHEN and CDR2 SYDVKM. The CDR3 totals 13 residues. With V trimmed by 3 bases and J by 9 bases, 4 bases remained unmatched. CDR3 amino acids: CASSLSGGRELFF. Written as DNA, the CDR3 is TGTGCCAGCAGTTTGTCGGGAGGCAGGGAGCTGTTTTTT.

This clone showed up just once. The chain employs TRBV6-1 and TRBJ2-7, with 7 bases matching TRBD2. The junction had 7 bases not matched to a gene; V was cut back by 4 bases and J by 10 bases. CDR3 length equals 12 residues. Germline CDR1 is MNHNS and CDR2 is SASEGT. CDR3 residues: CASSGAGPEQYF. The CDR3 DNA reads TGTGCCAGCAGTGGAGCGGGGCCAGAACAGTACTTC.

This clone was observed a single time. This rearrangement joins TRBV18 to TRBJ1-4; 9 positions match TRBD1. The J segment lost 0 bases and the V segment lost 8 bases, leaving 10 bases of the junction unmatched. There are 17 residues in the CDR3. Germline CDR1 and CDR2: KGHSH and LQKENI. CDR3 DNA: TGTGCCAGCAGCGGTGGGACAGGGTCTGCAACTAATGAAAAACTGTTTTTT. It yields the protein CASSGGTGSATNEKLFF.

This sequence joins TRBV7-6 and TRBJ1-1; D is perhaps TRBD1 (6 bases). Germline values: CDR1 SGHVS, CDR2 FNYEAQ. With 5 bases removed from V and 4 bases from J, the gap between germline ends came to 17 bases. The CDR3 loop spans 15 amino acids. The CDR3 bases are TGTGCCAGCAGCACCTCAACAGGGTCCGGCACTGAAGCTTTCTTT. Translation gives CASSTSTGSGTEAFF.

CDR3 protein: CASSHSGTSGGPVRQFF. The CDR3 nucleotides are TGTGCCAGCAGCCATTCCGGGACTAGCGGGGGGCCAGTTCGGCAGTTCTTC. The chain is built from TRBV5-4 and TRBJ2-1; TRBD2 matches 15 bases. Per the germline V gene, CDR1 is SGHNT and CDR2 is YYREEE (reference sequence). CDR3 length: 17 residues. V trimming: 4 bases; J trimming: 12 bases; junction bases outside the gene matches: 14.

This clone was counted a few times. The genes are TRBV7-2 and TRBJ1-5; D possibly corresponds to TRBD1 (6 bases). This CDR3 is built from 16 residues. Trimming stripped 5 bases from V and 2 bases from J, with 16 bases between. CDR1 and CDR2 (germline): SGHTA, FQGNSA. Written as DNA, the CDR3 is TGTGCCAGCAGCGCAAAACAGGGTACGGGCAATCAGCCCCAGCATTTT. It specifies CASSAKQGTGNQPQHF.

This clone was recorded only once. The chain links TRBV21-1 to TRBJ2-7; the table's TRBD1 call for D was not verified on the DNA. TRBV21-1 is a pseudogene. CDR3 size: 12 residues. The CDR3 loop is CASSPRWGYQYF. The CDR3 coding sequence is TGTGCCAGCAGCCCAAGGTGGGGCTACCAGTACTTC.

CDR3 loop: CASSPIIGEQYF. CDR3 nucleotide sequence: TGTGCCAGCAGCCCTATCATTGGCGAGCAGTACTTC. This chain joins TRBV11-2 and TRBJ2-7; D gene uncertain. Germline CDR1 SGHAT, CDR2 FQNNGV. V lost 5 bases and J 6 bases, leaving 11 bases between the germline ends. The CDR3 length is 12 residues.

This rearrangement joins TRBV27 to TRBJ1-4, with 7 bases fitting TRBD1. Germline CDR1 and CDR2: MNHEY and SMNVEV (reference sequence). This CDR3 region has 14 residues. The trim removed 4 bases at V and 5 bases at J, leaving 4 bases unmatched. The CDR3 loop is CASSWDSRNEKLFF. The CDR3 DNA follows: TGTGCCAGCAGTTGGGACAGCAGGAATGAAAAACTGTTTTTT.

The genes are TRBV5-4 and TRBJ2-2, with 7 bases that match TRBD1. V was clipped by 7 bases and J by 6 bases; unmatched bases: 12. Germline V CDR1 and CDR2: SGHNT, YYREEE (reference sequence). The CDR3 spans 15 residues. The CDR3, as DNA: TGTGCCAGCTCCGACGGGACAGTGGGCCCCGGGGAGCTGTTTTTT. Protein: CASSDGTVGPGELFF.

The J gene is TRBJ1-2, the V gene TRBV7-2; D not certain. This CDR3 comprises 13 residues. The V end lost 5 bases, the J end lost 0 bases, and 7 bases lay between the germline ends. From germline, CDR1 is SGHTA and CDR2 FQGNSA. In nucleotides, the CDR3 is TGTGCCAGCAGCCTGCAGACTAACTATGGCTACACCTTC. It encodes CASSLQTNYGYTF.

The chain has TRBV6-5 and TRBJ2-2; D unresolved. Deletions cut 5 bases from V and 0 bases from J, with 7 bases between. This CDR3 spans 14 amino acids. Germline values: CDR1 MNHEY, CDR2 SVGAGI. The CDR3 reads CASSDDSNTGELFF. CDR3 sequence (DNA): TGTGCCAGCAGTGACGACTCGAACACCGGGGAGCTGTTTTTT.

The chain recombines TRBV4-3 with TRBJ2-3, with TRBD2 matching over 12 bases. The CDR3 is made up of 19 amino acids. V trimming: 0 bases; J trimming: 5 bases; junction bases outside the gene matches: 12. Germline V gene lookup returns CDR1 LGHNA and CDR2 YSLEER. As DNA, the CDR3 is TGCGCCAGCAGCCAAGAATTCCTTCCGGCTAGCGGGGGGGTAGATACGCAGTATTTT. Its translation: CASSQEFLPASGGVDTQYF.

A note on this clone: Sequence at one end of the junction differs from germline and may be a read error. The CDR3 DNA sequence: TGTGCCAGTAGTTGGAAGACTAGCTCCGACGAGCAGTACTTC. The encoded protein is CASSWKTSSDEQYF. The chain couples TRBV19 to TRBJ2-7; the match to TRBD2 covers 7 bases. Germline CDR1 reads LNHDA; CDR2 reads SQIVND (reference sequence). This CDR3 has 14 amino acids.

This clone has more than one count but fewer than ten. The chain carries TRBV5-1 and TRBJ2-7, with TRBD2 matching 11 bases. V lost 0 bases to trimming and J lost 7 bases; unmatched junction nucleotides: 9. Germline lookup yields CDR1 SGHRS and CDR2 YFSETQ. This CDR3 is built from 16 residues. The CDR3 DNA reads TGCGCCAGCAGCTTGGCAGCGGCTAGCGGGGGGAGAGAGCAGTACTTC. It specifies CASSLAAASGGREQYF.

The table lists this clone with a count of one. The V gene is TRBV6-5, the J gene TRBJ1-6; weak D call: TRBD1 (5 bases). Between the trimmed V and J ends, which lost 6 bases and 7 bases, there was a span of 16 bases. Germline assignment: CDR1 MNHEY and CDR2 SVGAGI. This CDR3 has 15 amino acids. CDR3 bases: TGTGCCAGCAGCCGAACTCGGGGGGACAATTCACCCCTCCACTTT. Protein sequence: CASSRTRGDNSPLHF.

This clone was counted between two and nine times. The chain is built from TRBV11-2 and TRBJ1-2; a weak D match, TRBD1 (5 bases). V shed 0 bases and J shed 3 bases, with 11 bases lying between them. Per the germline V gene, CDR1 is SGHAT and CDR2 is FQNNGV. The CDR3 loop spans 15 amino acids. CDR3 bases: TGTGCCAGCAGCTTAGAAGCGGGGGAGGACTATGGCTACACCTTC. It specifies CASSLEAGEDYGYTF.

The V gene is TRBV29-1, the J gene TRBJ2-2, with 8 bases identical to TRBD2. Germline CDR1 SQVTM, CDR2 ANQGSEA. V shed 5 bases and J 4 bases; nucleotides not matched to a gene: 6. This CDR3 is 14 amino acids long. CDR3 loop: CSVIGGAATGELFF. The CDR3 DNA follows: TGCAGCGTTATCGGGGGGGCGGCCACCGGGGAGCTGTTTTTT.

This sequence joins TRBV18 and TRBJ2-2; TRBD1 agrees at 7 bases. V lost 1 base, J lost 6 bases, and 5 bases stayed unmatched. The CDR3 sequence is 15 residues long. Germline V lookup: CDR1 KGHSH, CDR2 LQKENI. As DNA, the CDR3 is TGTGCCAGCTCACCACGCGGACAGGTCGCCGGGGAGCTGTTTTTT. This translates into CASSPRGQVAGELFF.

This clone has just one count. The genes are TRBV5-1 and TRBJ2-1; no clear D. V lost 0 bases to trimming and J lost 5 bases, with 18 bases between them. The CDR3 totals 17 residues. Germline values: CDR1 SGHRS, CDR2 YFSETQ. The chain's CDR3 is CASSLAPPGRNNNEQFF. The CDR3 nucleotides are TGCGCCAGCAGCTTGGCCCCCCCAGGCCGGAATAACAATGAGCAGTTCTTC.

CDR3: CASSPGQALIGGYTF. Written as DNA, the CDR3 is TGTGCCAGCTCACCAGGACAGGCTCTCATTGGAGGCTACACCTTC. The V gene is TRBV18, the J gene TRBJ1-2; 7 nucleotides line up with TRBD1. The V gene's germline CDR1 is KGHSH and CDR2 LQKENI. This CDR3 spans 15 amino acids. The V gene end was trimmed by 2 bases and the J gene end by 8 bases; junction bases not matched to a gene: 11.